These T cell receptor beta chains were read from a single sample in a study of immune reconstitution after stem cell transplant in scleroderma. Using its own MiXCR run on the RT-PCR reads, TCRdb lists one record per CDR3 protein. The table shows thousands of distinct CDR3 sequences, with about 9.1% occurring only once. The material was obtained before or after autologous hematopoietic stem cell transplantation (not recorded which). The receptor set was obtained from a male donor with systemic sclerosis. Both conserved end residues are part of each CDR3. Fields, in order: V gene, clone size, D gene, J gene, CDR3 DNA, CDR3 protein. A D gene is named only where the DNA matches it firmly. The size entry is marked missing in some rows and otherwise reads once, few, many or a size class.

TRBV5-1,-,TRBD1,TRBJ2-3,TGCGCCAGCAGCTTGGGGACACAGGGGGCAAAGACAGATACGCAGTATTTT,CASSLGTQGAKTDTQYF
TRBV19,large,TRBD2,TRBJ2-1,TGTGCCAGTACTGTACGACTAGCGGGGGACTACAATGAGCAGTTCTTC,CASTVRLAGDYNEQFF
TRBV5-5,-,-,TRBJ2-7,TGTGCCAGCAGCAACTTATACGAGCAGTACTTC,CASSNLYEQYF
TRBV27,medium-sized,-,TRBJ2-3,TGTGCCAGCGGCGACAGACCTCCTTCGAATACGCAGTATTTT,CASGDRPPSNTQYF
TRBV6-6,medium-sized,TRBD1,TRBJ1-2,TGTGCCAGCAGCCCTTGGACAGGGCTTAACTATGGCTACACCTTC,CASSPWTGLNYGYTF
TRBV29-1,medium-sized,-,TRBJ1-3,TGCAGCGTTGGGGGACGGGGCTCTGGAAACACCATATATTTT,CSVGGRGSGNTIYF
TRBV10-3,few,-,TRBJ2-1,TGTGCCATCAGATGGGGAGGCGGCTCTAACAATGAGCAGTTCTTC,CAIRWGGGSNNEQFF
TRBV7-2,medium-sized,-,TRBJ2-2,TGTGCCAGCAGCTCTGACAGACCACTCGCGAACACCGGGGAGCTGTTTTTT,CASSSDRPLANTGELFF
TRBV5-1,medium-sized,TRBD2,TRBJ2-5,TGCGCCAGCGGGAGGGACGGAGGACTCCAAGAGACCCAGTACTTC,CASGRDGGLQETQYF
TRBV3-1,medium-sized,-,TRBJ1-4,TGTGCCAGCAGCAGATCGACAGAACAAAAACTGTTTTTT,CASSRSTEQKLFF
TRBV5-1,few,TRBD2,TRBJ2-5,TGCGCCAGCGGACAGAGCGGGAGGACCCCCCAAGAGACCCAGTACTTC,CASGQSGRTPQETQYF
TRBV7-2,medium-sized,TRBD1,TRBJ2-2,TGTGCCAGCAGCTTACGGGACAGGGGTATAGAGCTGTTTTTT,CASSLRDRGIELFF
TRBV3-1,medium-sized,TRBD2,TRBJ2-1,TGTGCCAGCAGCTCGACTAGCGGGGTCGATGAGCAGTTCTTC,CASSSTSGVDEQFF
TRBV2,medium-sized,-,TRBJ1-5,TGTGCCAGCAGGGAGGGCGCGGGGAATCAGCCCCAGCATTTT,CASREGAGNQPQHF
TRBV10-2,-,-,TRBJ2-7,TGCGCCAGCAGTGAGGGCAGAAGGTCCCCCTACGAGCAGTACTTC,CASSEGRRSPYEQYF
TRBV20-1,few,TRBD1,TRBJ2-7,TGCAGTGTAGGAGGACAGGGATTACGGGAGCAGTACTTC,CSVGGQGLREQYF